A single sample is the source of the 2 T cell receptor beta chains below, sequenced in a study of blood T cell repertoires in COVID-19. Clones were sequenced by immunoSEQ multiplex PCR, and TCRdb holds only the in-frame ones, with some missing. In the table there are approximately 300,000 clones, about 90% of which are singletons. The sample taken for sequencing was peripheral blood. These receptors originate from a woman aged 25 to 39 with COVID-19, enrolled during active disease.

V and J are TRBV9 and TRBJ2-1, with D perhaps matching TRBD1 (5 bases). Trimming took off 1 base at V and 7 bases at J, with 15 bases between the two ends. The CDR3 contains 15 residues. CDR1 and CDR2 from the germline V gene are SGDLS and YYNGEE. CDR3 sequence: CASSVRGGNLNEQFF. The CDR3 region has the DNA TGTGCCAGCAGCGTAAGGGGTGGCAATCTGAATGAGCAGTTCTTC.

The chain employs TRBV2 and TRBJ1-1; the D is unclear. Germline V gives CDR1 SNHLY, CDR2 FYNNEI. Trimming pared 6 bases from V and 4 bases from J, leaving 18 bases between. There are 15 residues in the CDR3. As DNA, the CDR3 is TGTGCCAGCAGCAACGATGGTGATTGGCTCACTGAAGCTTTCTTT. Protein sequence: CASSNDGDWLTEAFF.